What follows are 2 T cell receptor beta chains derived from one specimen sequenced in a study of blood T cell repertoires in COVID-19. TCRdb keeps only in-frame clones here, not all; method: immunoSEQ multiplex PCR. This table holds about 250,000 clones, 80% to 90% found once. The sample taken for sequencing was PBMCs or T cells enriched from blood (not recorded which). These receptors all come from a woman in her 30s who had recovered from COVID-19.

The sample holds one count of this clone. The chain recombines TRBV11-3 with TRBJ2-3, with a tentative D call TRBD2 (5 bases). Germline CDR1 and CDR2: SGHNT and YENEEA. V gave up 1 base and J gave up 1 base, with 6 bases separating them. CDR3 length equals 14 residues. The chain's CDR3 is CASSLAGGTDTQYF. The CDR3 DNA follows: TGTGCCAGCAGCTTAGCCGGGGGCACAGATACGCAGTATTTT.

This clone was counted between two and nine times. The chain employs TRBV6-5 and TRBJ1-3; D ambiguous. This CDR3 is built from 16 residues. Germline CDR1 MNHEY, CDR2 SVGAGI. V lost 0 bases, J lost 4 bases, and 13 bases lay in between. CDR3 residues: CASSYSRQTRGNTIYF. CDR3 in DNA: TGTGCCAGCAGTTACTCCCGACAAACCCGAGGAAACACCATATATTTT.